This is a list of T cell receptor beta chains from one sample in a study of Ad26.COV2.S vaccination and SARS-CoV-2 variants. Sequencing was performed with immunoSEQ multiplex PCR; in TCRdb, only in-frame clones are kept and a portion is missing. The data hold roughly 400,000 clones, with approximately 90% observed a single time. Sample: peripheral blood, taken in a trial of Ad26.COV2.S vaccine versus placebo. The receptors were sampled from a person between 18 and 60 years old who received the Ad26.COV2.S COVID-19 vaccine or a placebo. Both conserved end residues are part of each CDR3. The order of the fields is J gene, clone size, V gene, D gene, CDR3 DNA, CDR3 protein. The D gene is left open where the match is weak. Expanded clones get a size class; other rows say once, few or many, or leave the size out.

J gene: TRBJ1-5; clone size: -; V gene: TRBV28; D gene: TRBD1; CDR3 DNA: TGTGCCAGCAGGAGGACAGGGGGCGGAATTGGAAGCAATCAGCCCCAGCATTTT; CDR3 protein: CASRRTGGGIGSNQPQHF
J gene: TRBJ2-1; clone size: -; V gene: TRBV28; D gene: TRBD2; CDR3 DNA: TGTGCCAGCAGTCCCCTTGGGCGGGAGGATATTGAGCAGTTCTTC; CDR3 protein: CASSPLGREDIEQFF
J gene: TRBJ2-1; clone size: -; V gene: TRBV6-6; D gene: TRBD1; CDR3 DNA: TGTGCCAGCAGTTTTCCGGGACAGAATGAGCAGTTCTTC; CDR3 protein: CASSFPGQNEQFF
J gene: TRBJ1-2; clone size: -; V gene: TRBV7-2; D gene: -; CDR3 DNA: TGTGCCAGCAGCTTTGGTCCAGATACTAACTATGGCTACACCTTC; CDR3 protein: CASSFGPDTNYGYTF
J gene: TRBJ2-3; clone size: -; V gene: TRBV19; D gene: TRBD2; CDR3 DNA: TGTGCCAGTAGGTCGGCTAGCGGATTAGATACGCAGTATTTT; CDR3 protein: CASRSASGLDTQYF
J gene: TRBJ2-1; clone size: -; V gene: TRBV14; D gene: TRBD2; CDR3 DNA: TGTGCCAGCAGCCAAGCGGGAGGGCTTCGACAGTTCTTC; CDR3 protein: CASSQAGGLRQFF
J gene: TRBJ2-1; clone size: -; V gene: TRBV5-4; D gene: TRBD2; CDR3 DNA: TGTGCCAGCAGCCCGCCTAGCGGGAGGGCAAATGAGCAGTTCTTC; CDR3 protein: CASSPPSGRANEQFF
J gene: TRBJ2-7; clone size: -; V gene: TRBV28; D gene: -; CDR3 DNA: TGTGCCAGCAGTTTATGGTCCGAGCAGTACTTC; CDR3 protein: CASSLWSEQYF
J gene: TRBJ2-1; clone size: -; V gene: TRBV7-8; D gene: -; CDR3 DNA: TGTGCCAGCAGCTTTCCAAGGTGGCGCTCCTACAATGAGCAGTTCTTC; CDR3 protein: CASSFPRWRSYNEQFF
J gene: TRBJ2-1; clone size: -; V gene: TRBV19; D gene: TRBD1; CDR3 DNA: TGTGCCAGCGGTACCGGGACAGGGGGCTACAATGAGCAGTTCTTC; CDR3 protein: CASGTGTGGYNEQFF
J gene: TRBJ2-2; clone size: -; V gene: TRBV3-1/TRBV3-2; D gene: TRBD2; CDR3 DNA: TGTGCCAGCAGCTCGCTGGGACTAGCGGGAGGCGGGGGGACCGGGGAGCTGTTTTTT; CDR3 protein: CASSSLGLAGGGGTGELFF
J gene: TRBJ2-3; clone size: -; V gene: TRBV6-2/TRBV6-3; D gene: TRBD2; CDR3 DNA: TGTGCCAGCAGCCGAGCGGGGGGGCTAGATACGCAGTATTTT; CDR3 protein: CASSRAGGLDTQYF
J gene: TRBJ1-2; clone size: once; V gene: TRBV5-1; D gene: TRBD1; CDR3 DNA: TGCGCCAGCAGCTTGGCCGAGCGACAGGGTCTAGATGGCTACACCTTC; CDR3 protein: CASSLAERQGLDGYTF
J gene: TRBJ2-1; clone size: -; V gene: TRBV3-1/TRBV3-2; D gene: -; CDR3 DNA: TGTGCCAGCAGCCAAGTGGGGGGTGTAGGTGAGCAGTTCTTC; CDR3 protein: CASSQVGGVGEQFF
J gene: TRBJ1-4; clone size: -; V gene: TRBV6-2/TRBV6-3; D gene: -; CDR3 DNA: TGTGCCAGCAGTTACTCAGCAGGGAGGATTAATGAAAAACTGTTTTTT; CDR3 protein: CASSYSAGRINEKLFF
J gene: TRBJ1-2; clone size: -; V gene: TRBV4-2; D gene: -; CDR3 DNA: TGTGCCAGCAGCTCTACAGGGAAAAACTATGGCTACACCTTC; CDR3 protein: CASSSTGKNYGYTF
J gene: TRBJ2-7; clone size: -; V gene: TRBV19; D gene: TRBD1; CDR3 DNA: TGTGCCAGTAGTGAGGACAGGGGATCCTACGAGCAGTACTTC; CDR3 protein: CASSEDRGSYEQYF
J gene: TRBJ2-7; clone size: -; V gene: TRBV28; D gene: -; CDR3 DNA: TGTGCCAGCAAACCTGGGGAGACTATTTTAAGCGAGCAGTACTTC; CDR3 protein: CASKPGETILSEQYF
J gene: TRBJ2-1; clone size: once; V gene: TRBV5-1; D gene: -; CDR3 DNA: TGCGCCAGCAGCTTGGCCAGGTCCAATGAGCAGTTCTTC; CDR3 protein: CASSLARSNEQFF
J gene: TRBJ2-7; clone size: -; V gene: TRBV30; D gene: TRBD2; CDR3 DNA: TGTGCCTGGAGCCGACTAGCGGGAGGGTACGAGCAGTACTTC; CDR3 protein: CAWSRLAGGYEQYF
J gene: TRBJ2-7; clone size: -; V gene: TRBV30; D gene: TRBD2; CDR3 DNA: TGTGCCTGGAGCGTACCCCCCTTTCAGGCGGGAGTGACCTACGAGCAGTACTTC; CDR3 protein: CAWSVPPFQAGVTYEQYF
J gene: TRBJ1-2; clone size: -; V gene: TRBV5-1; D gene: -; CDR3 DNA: TGCGCCAGCAGCTTGGACCCCGCGGGGGGATATGGCTACACCTTC; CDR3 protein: CASSLDPAGGYGYTF
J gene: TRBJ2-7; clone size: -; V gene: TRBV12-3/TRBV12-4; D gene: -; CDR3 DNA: TGTGCCAGCAGCCCCGACAGCGGAGGGGAGCAGTACTTC; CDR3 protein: CASSPDSGGEQYF
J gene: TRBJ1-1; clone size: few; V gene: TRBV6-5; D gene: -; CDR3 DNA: TGTGCCAGCAGCCGTCTCCGGAACACTGAAGCTTTCTTT; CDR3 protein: CASSRLRNTEAFF
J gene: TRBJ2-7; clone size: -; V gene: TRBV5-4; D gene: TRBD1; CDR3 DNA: TGTGCCAGCAGCACGGGCGGACAGGGGGGGGCTCTCGAGCAGTACTTC; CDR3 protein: CASSTGGQGGALEQYF
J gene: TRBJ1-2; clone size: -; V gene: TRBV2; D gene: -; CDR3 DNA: TGTGCCAGCAGTGAGGAGCGGCACGCTCGGAATGGCTACACCTTC; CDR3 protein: CASSEERHARNGYTF
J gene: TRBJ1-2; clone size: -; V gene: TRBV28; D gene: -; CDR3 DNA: TGTGCCAGCAGTTTATCCTGGGGGACCTATGGCTACACCTTC; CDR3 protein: CASSLSWGTYGYTF
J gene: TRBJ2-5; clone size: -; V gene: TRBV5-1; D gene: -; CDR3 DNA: TGCGCCAGCAGCTCGCAGGGATTCAATACCGAGGAGACCCAGTACTTC; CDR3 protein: CASSSQGFNTEETQYF
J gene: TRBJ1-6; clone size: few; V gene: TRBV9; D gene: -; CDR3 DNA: TGTGCCAGCAGCACCTCGGGGAGGTACGATTCACCCCTCCACTTT; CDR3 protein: CASSTSGRYDSPLHF
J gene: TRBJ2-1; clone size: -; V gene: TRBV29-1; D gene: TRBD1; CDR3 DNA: TGCAGCGTTGAATTGGGAGTGACAGGGGGGGGTGAGCAGTTCTTC; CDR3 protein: CSVELGVTGGGEQFF
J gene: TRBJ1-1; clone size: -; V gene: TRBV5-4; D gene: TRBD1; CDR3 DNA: TGTGCCAGCAGCTTGGGGGGACAGGGTAGGTCTGAAGCTTTCTTT; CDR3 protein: CASSLGGQGRSEAFF
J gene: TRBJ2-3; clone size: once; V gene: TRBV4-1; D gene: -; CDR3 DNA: TGCGCCAGCAGCCAAGAAGGGACGATTAGCACAGATACGCAGTATTTT; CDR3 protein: CASSQEGTISTDTQYF
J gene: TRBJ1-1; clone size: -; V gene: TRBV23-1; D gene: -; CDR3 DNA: TGCGCCAGCAGCCCCTCGTGGGTAAGGGACACTGAAGCTTTCTTT; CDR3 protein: CASSPSWVRDTEAFF
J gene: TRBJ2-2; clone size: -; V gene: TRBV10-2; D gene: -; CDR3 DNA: TGCGCCAGCACCAAAGGCCTATCGAACACCGGGGAGCTGTTTTTT; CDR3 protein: CASTKGLSNTGELFF
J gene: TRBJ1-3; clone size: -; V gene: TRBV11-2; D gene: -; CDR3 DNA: TGTGCCAGCAGCTTAGTACAGAGTGGAAACACCATATATTTT; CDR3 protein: CASSLVQSGNTIYF